This T cell receptor (beta chain) was recovered during a study of cytomegalovirus exposure and HLA in healthy donors. Study-wide findings and caveats: Presence/absence analysis assumed near-uniform sequencing depth across donors. By a later analysis, the bulk of CMV-associated TCR beta chains appeared HLA-restricted. Indistinguishability led to the exclusion of some V segments, TRBV6-2 and TRBV6-3 included.

Despite likely unrecorded immune exposures, the donors were nominally healthy at the time of sampling. This CDR3 spans 15 amino acids. From germline, CDR1 is MNHNY and CDR2 SVGAGI (reference sequence). V was clipped by 4 bases and J by 4 bases; unmatched bases: 1. Comments on this clone: The target antigen is unknown.

In the PCR, 60 Vbeta and 13 Jbeta primers were used. TCRdb keeps only in-frame clones here, not all; method: immunoSEQ multiplex PCR. The repertoire table contains around 46,000 clones. The clonotype originates from a woman between 40 and 55 years old in good health and CMV-seronegative. Material: PBMCs. The chain recombines TRBV6-6 with TRBJ2-5; 15 nucleotides match TRBD2. The CDR3 DNA is TGTGCCAGCAGTTCGGGACTAGCGGGAGGAGAGACCCAGTACTTC. Its translation: CASSSGLAGGETQYF.